These 25 T cell receptor beta chains were sequenced from one sample in a study of shared clonotypes between healthy human individuals. This table comes from immunoSEQ multiplex PCR, and its TCRdb copy is limited to in-frame clones, with some not included. The table lists over a million clones, more than 65% of them singletons, with over 1.3% in the top ten. Sequencing used memory CD4+ T cells sorted from blood. Sample subset: CD45RA-negative fraction. These receptors were taken from a young man in good health.

The V and J genes are TRBV10-3 and TRBJ2-2; D unclear. The V gene's germline CDR1 is ENHRY and CDR2 SYGVKD. This CDR3 contains 16 residues. V shed 6 bases and J shed 1 base, with 15 bases lying between them. The CDR3 sequence: CAIRKTEILNTGELFF. Here the CDR3 DNA reads TGTGCCATCAGGAAGACGGAAATATTGAACACCGGGGAGCTGTTTTTT.

The genes are TRBV7-9 and TRBJ1-1; D unresolved. V lost 2 bases to trimming and J lost 1 base, with 5 bases between them. The CDR3 spans 13 residues. Germline CDR1 and CDR2: SEHNR and FQNEAQ (reference sequence). The CDR3 DNA reads TGTGCCAGCAGCTTAAGGCAGAACACTGAAGCTTTCTTT. Its translation: CASSLRQNTEAFF.

The rearrangement uses TRBV5-1 and TRBJ2-2, with a weak D call TRBD2 (6 bases). The CDR3 is 14 residues long. Germline V gene data show CDR1 as SGHRS and CDR2 as YFSETQ. Deletions cut 8 bases from V and 1 base from J, with 12 bases between. The CDR3 DNA reads as TGCGCCAGTGTAAGCGGGTTGAACACCGGGGAGCTGTTTTTT. Residues: CASVSGLNTGELFF.

Points on this clone: A far larger clone is a single base away, which makes a read error likely. The V and J genes are TRBV7-2 and TRBJ2-3, with D unclear. Germline-derived CDR1 and CDR2 are SGHTA and FQGNSA. The CDR3 spans 11 residues. The germline V and J ends were trimmed by 3 bases and 4 bases, with 2 bases remaining between them. CDR3 nucleotides: TGTGCCAGCAGCTTTGCAGATACGCAGTATTTT. Translated: CASSFADTQYF.

The CDR3 nucleotides are TGCGCCAGCAGCCAAGAGGACAGTCTGGCCAAAAACATTCAGTACTTC. Encoded protein: CASSQEDSLAKNIQYF. The rearrangement uses TRBV4-1 and TRBJ2-4; D perhaps matches TRBD1 (6 bases). The CDR3 extends over 16 amino acids. In germline, CDR1 is MGHRA, CDR2 YSYEKL. Trimming took 0 bases from V and 1 from J, leaving 10 bases between them.

J is TRBJ2-2 and V is TRBV4-1; 7 bases are a match to TRBD1. V was clipped by 0 bases and J by 0 bases; unmatched bases: 7. The CDR3 consists of 18 residues. Per the germline V gene, CDR1 is MGHRA and CDR2 is YSYEKL. DNA of the CDR3: TGCGCCAGCAGCCAAGAACCCCAAAGGGGGCCGAACACCGGGGAGCTGTTTTTT. It specifies CASSQEPQRGPNTGELFF.

The chain recombines TRBV5-1 with TRBJ2-3, with 8 bases that match TRBD1. This CDR3 contains 15 residues. Trimming removed 3 bases from V and 3 bases from J; junction bases left unmatched: 6. The germline gives CDR1 SGHRS, CDR2 YFSETQ. The CDR3 nucleotides are TGCGCCAGCAGCTCCAGGGGGCTCGCGACAGATACGCAGTATTTT. Its protein product is CASSSRGLATDTQYF.

The genes are TRBV10-3 and TRBJ2-7; D not certain. Germline CDR1 and CDR2: ENHRY and SYGVKD. The CDR3 length is 11 residues. Trimming removed 8 bases at V and 3 bases at J, with 8 bases between. The CDR3 DNA follows: TGTGCCATCCTACAAGGCTACGAGCAGTACTTC. Encoded protein: CAILQGYEQYF.

Note on this clone: Other DNA sequences in the same sample also yield this CDR3. This chain connects TRBV9 to TRBJ2-2; D gene uncertain. Germline CDR1 and CDR2: SGDLS and YYNGEE. Trimming left V 3 bases short and J 1 base short, with 7 bases between. This CDR3 is built from 14 residues. The CDR3 nucleotides read TGTGCCAGCAGCGGAGCCCAGAACACCGGGGAGCTGTTTTTT. Translation: CASSGAQNTGELFF.

V is TRBV7-2 and J is TRBJ1-4; tentative D call: TRBD1 (5 bases). Germline assignment: CDR1 SGHTA and CDR2 FQGNSA. V was pared by 0 bases and J by 7 bases, with 15 bases between. The CDR3 is made up of 16 amino acids. CDR3 loop: CASSLAGGDLIEKLFF. In nucleotides, the CDR3 is TGTGCCAGCAGCTTAGCGGGGGGGGACCTTATTGAAAAACTGTTTTTT.

The V call is TRBV21-1, the J call TRBJ2-4. TRBV21-1 is deemed a pseudogene. This CDR3 region has 16 residues. CDR3 bases: TGTGCCAGCAGCCTCCGGACGGTGATAGCCAAAAACATTCAGTACTTC. It translates to CASSLRTVIAKNIQYF.

The gene calls are TRBV6-1 and TRBJ2-7; D ambiguous. The CDR3 sequence is 14 residues long. V was pared by 5 bases and J by 1 base, with 12 bases between. Germline lookup yields CDR1 MNHNS and CDR2 SASEGT. The CDR3 sequence: CASSRVSTSYEQYF. CDR3 coding DNA: TGTGCCAGCAGTCGTGTAAGCACATCCTACGAGCAGTACTTC.

This sequence joins TRBV2 and TRBJ1-2; D unclear. The CDR3 has 12 amino acids. Germline V gives CDR1 SNHLY, CDR2 FYNNEI. The V and J ends lost 6 bases and 4 bases respectively, with 9 bases between them. As DNA, the CDR3 is TGTGCCAGCAGAAACGTAGTCTATGGCTACACCTTC. Translated, it gives CASRNVVYGYTF.

V and J are TRBV5-4 and TRBJ2-2, with TRBD1 identical over 7 bases. The CDR3 is made up of 16 amino acids. The germline gives CDR1 SGHNT, CDR2 YYREEE (reference sequence). Trimming at V came to 1 base and at J to 6 bases, leaving 9 bases not matched to a gene. CDR3 protein: CASSLSRQGIPGELFF. The CDR3 region has the DNA TGTGCCAGCAGCTTGAGTCGACAGGGAATCCCCGGGGAGCTGTTTTTT.

This clone was observed many times. This rearrangement joins TRBV4-1 to TRBJ2-3; 10 positions match TRBD2. J gave up 0 bases and V 6 bases, and 9 bases lay outside the gene matches. Germline CDR1 reads MGHRA; CDR2 reads YSYEKL. The CDR3 length is 17 residues. CDR3 nucleotide sequence: TGCGCCAGCAGACGTAGTCGGACTAGCGGAAGCACAGATACGCAGTATTTT. It translates to CASRRSRTSGSTDTQYF.

The chain couples TRBV6-6 to TRBJ1-6; D is unresolved. The CDR3 runs 15 residues. The germline V gene has CDR1 MNHNY and CDR2 SVGAGI (reference sequence). V lost 6 bases to trimming and J lost 6 bases, with 15 bases between them. In DNA, the CDR3 is TGTGCCAGCAGGGAGGACGGGAAAGCTAATTCACCCCTCCACTTT. Translated, it gives CASREDGKANSPLHF.

This clone was detected only a few times. The chain has TRBV11-2 and TRBJ2-4; D may match TRBD1 or TRBD2 (5 bases each). V was pared by 1 base and J by 3 bases, with 7 bases between. CDR1 and CDR2 (germline): SGHAT, FQNNGV. This CDR3 has 14 residues. The CDR3 nucleotides are TGTGCCAGCAGCTTAGGTGGGGGCAAAAACATTCAGTACTTC. It is translated as CASSLGGGKNIQYF.

The chain links TRBV7-2 to TRBJ2-5, with TRBD2 identical over 9 bases. The CDR3 sequence is 14 residues long. Germline CDR1 is SGHTA and CDR2 is FQGNSA. Trimming removed 5 bases from V and 7 bases from J; junction bases left unmatched: 8. The chain's CDR3 is CASSRLADKATQYF. The CDR3 region has the DNA TGTGCCAGCAGCCGACTAGCGGATAAGGCGACCCAGTACTTC.

The chain has TRBV6-1 and TRBJ2-7; no definite D call. CDR1 and CDR2 (germline): MNHNS, SASEGT. This CDR3 spans 14 amino acids. The V end lost 6 bases, the J end lost 5 bases, and 17 bases lay between the germline ends. The CDR3 DNA follows: TGTGCCAGCAGCTTTGCCCGTTCTCTGGACGAGCAGTACTTC. Its protein is CASSFARSLDEQYF.

The chain is built from TRBV5-6 and TRBJ2-5; 7 nucleotides line up with TRBD1. The CDR3 covers 14 residues. Losses at the gene ends were 1 base for V and 2 bases for J; bases not matched to a gene: 2. Germline-derived CDR1 and CDR2 are SGHDT and YYEEEE. The CDR3 region is CASSLRGQQETQYF. For the CDR3, the DNA is TGTGCCAGCAGCTTGCGGGGACAGCAAGAGACCCAGTACTTC.

The V and J genes are TRBV6-5 and TRBJ1-2; the D is unclear. V was cut by 7 bases and J by 4 bases, with 19 bases left in between. The CDR3 contains 15 residues. Germline V gene lookup returns CDR1 MNHEY and CDR2 SVGAGI. The CDR3 nucleotides are TGTGCCAGCACCCCTCGAGTAGGGAACTTCTATGGCTACACCTTC. It translates to CASTPRVGNFYGYTF.

With regard to this clone: The same CDR3 can be traced to other DNA sequences in this sample. The chain is built from TRBV28 and TRBJ1-2; 7 positions agree with TRBD1. The CDR3 runs to 13 residues. CDR1 MDHEN and CDR2 SYDVKM come from the germline V gene. V shed 4 bases and J 3 bases; nucleotides not matched to a gene: 2. This CDR3 is CASSSGTDYGYTF. In nucleotides, the CDR3 is TGTGCCAGCAGTTCGGGGACAGACTATGGCTACACCTTC.

On this clone: Without the conserved terminal phenylalanine or tryptophan, this CDR3 likely stems from a read error. Because the CDR3's place on the DNA is in doubt, the DNA is left out and the CDR3 is given as listed by TCRdb. The V and J genes are TRBV28 and TRBJ2-7; the table's D call, TRBD2, was not checked against the DNA. Germline V lookup: CDR1 MDHEN, CDR2 SYDVKM. From its first to its last residue, the CDR3 has 13 amino acids. The CDR3 spells CASNRPGGTRTYG.

The chain combines TRBV5-4 with TRBJ2-2; D unclear. This CDR3 comprises 16 residues. In germline, CDR1 is SGHNT, CDR2 YYREEE (reference sequence). V was pared by 0 bases and J by 3 bases, with 12 bases between. Written as DNA, the CDR3 is TGTGCCAGCAGCTTGGGTCCAGTATCGGACACCGGGGAGCTGTTTTTT. Its protein is CASSLGPVSDTGELFF.

This chain joins TRBV18 and TRBJ2-3, with TRBD1 matching over 9 bases. Germline V gene sequence: CDR1 KGHSH, CDR2 LQKENI. This CDR3 spans 15 amino acids. The V segment lost 2 bases and the J segment 2 bases; nucleotides outside the gene matches: 2. In DNA form, the CDR3 reads TGTGCCAGCTCACCAGGACAGGGGAACACAGATACGCAGTATTTT. Protein product: CASSPGQGNTDTQYF.